The source of this TCR beta chain is a study of T cell responses to AZD1222 COVID-19 vaccine. Study information: Analysis merged second doses at about 4 or about 12 weeks. General study points: None of the repertoires were sampled until the peak T cell response had passed. Spike-specific TCR breadth rose after two AZD1222 doses, and depth rose as well.

This CDR3 spans 17 amino acids. The V gene's germline CDR1 is SGDLS and CDR2 YYNGEE. V lost 3 bases, J lost 2 bases, and 7 bases stayed unmatched. TCRdb's copy holds only in-frame clones and misses some; the assay was immunoSEQ multiplex PCR. Of some 160,000 clones listed, approximately 90% are singletons. As concerns this clone: Its antigen remains unknown.

V usage is TRBV9 and J usage is TRBJ2-3; 12 bases fit TRBD2. The TCR originated in an adult in good health. The material sequenced was peripheral blood, taken on day 0 of AZD1222 vaccination. The CDR3 reads CASSATGLAGTTDTQYF. The CDR3 coding sequence is TGTGCCAGCAGCGCCACCGGACTAGCGGGGACCACAGATACGCAGTATTTT.